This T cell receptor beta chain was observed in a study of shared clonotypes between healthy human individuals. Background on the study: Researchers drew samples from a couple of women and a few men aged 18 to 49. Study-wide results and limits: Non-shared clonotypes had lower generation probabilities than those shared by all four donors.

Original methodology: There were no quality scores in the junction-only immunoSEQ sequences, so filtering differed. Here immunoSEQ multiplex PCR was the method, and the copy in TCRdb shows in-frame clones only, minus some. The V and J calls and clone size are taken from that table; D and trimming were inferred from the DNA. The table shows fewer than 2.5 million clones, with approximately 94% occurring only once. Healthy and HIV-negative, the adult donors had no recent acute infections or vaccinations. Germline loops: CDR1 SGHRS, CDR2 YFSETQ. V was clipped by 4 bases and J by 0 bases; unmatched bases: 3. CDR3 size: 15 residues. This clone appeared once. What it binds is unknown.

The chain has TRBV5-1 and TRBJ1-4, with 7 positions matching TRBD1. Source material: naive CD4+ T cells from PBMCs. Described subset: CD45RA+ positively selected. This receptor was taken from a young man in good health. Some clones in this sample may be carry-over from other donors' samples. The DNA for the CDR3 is TGCGCCAGCAGCACAGGGGTAACAACTAATGAAAAACTGTTTTTT. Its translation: CASSTGVTTNEKLFF.